Each of the 8 T cell receptor beta chains below was sequenced from the same sample in a study of vaccination and CD4 T cells after COVID-19. Sequenced with the Oncomine TCR Beta short-read assay was DNA taken from cultured CD4+ T cells. In TCRdb, the PCR reads were re-called with MiXCR into one record per CDR3 protein. The sample shows 10,000 to 15,000 distinct CDR3 sequences, around 41% of them seen only once. Treatment: approximately nine-day PBMC culture with coronavirus spike peptide pools or control peptides (ViraFEST assay). Their antigens are not known. Input material: cultured CD4+ T cells from blood. The source of these receptors is a human donor with COVID-19.

This sequence joins TRBV19 and TRBJ1-6, with TRBD1 matching 7 bases. The CDR3 covers 15 residues. Germline CDR1 reads LNHDA; CDR2 reads SQIVND (reference sequence). J gave up 7 bases and V 3 bases, and 6 bases lay outside the gene matches. The CDR3 nucleotides are TGTGCCAGTAGTATTTCCCAGGGGGGGAATTCACCCCTCCACTTT. Translated: CASSISQGGNSPLHF.

The V gene is TRBV20-1, the J gene TRBJ1-1; D is undetermined. The V gene's germline CDR1 is DFQATT and CDR2 SNEGSKA (reference sequence). The CDR3 has 14 residues. Trimming took 3 bases from V and 4 from J, leaving 15 bases between them. CDR3 region: CSARQEGAGTEAFF. In DNA, the CDR3 is TGCAGTGCTAGGCAGGAGGGCGCGGGCACTGAAGCTTTCTTT.

There are a few counts of this clonotype. The rearrangement uses TRBV20-1 and TRBJ1-2; no reliable D call. Germline loops: CDR1 DFQATT, CDR2 SNEGSKA (reference sequence). The V end lost 4 bases, the J end lost 5 bases, and 14 bases lay between the germline ends. The CDR3 covers 13 residues. The CDR3 loop reads CSAIAAKDYGYTF. For the CDR3, the DNA is TGCAGTGCTATTGCGGCCAAGGATTATGGCTACACCTTC.

The chain is built from TRBV2 and TRBJ1-2, with unresolved D. Germline CDR1 and CDR2: SNHLY and FYNNEI. Trimming took 5 bases from V and 2 from J, leaving 9 bases between them. The CDR3 extends over 13 amino acids. The CDR3 nucleotides are TGTGCCAGCAGTAGGACTGGGAACTATGGCTACACCTTC. Translated: CASSRTGNYGYTF.

In its sample, this clonotype ranks as medium-sized. The chain couples TRBV10-1 to TRBJ1-2; 8 nucleotides match TRBD1. Germline V gene sequence: CDR1 WNHNN, CDR2 SYGVQD (reference sequence). The CDR3 spans 13 residues. The V segment lost 8 bases and the J segment 4 bases; nucleotides outside the gene matches: 6. Here the CDR3 reads CASSGQGAYGYTF. Here the CDR3 DNA reads TGCGCCAGCTCTGGACAGGGCGCCTATGGCTACACCTTC.

This clonotype was recorded only once. CDR3 protein: CASSAETGGGGYTF. DNA of the CDR3: TGTGCCAGCAGCGCCGAAACCGGGGGTGGTGGCTACACCTTC. The chain recombines TRBV9 with TRBJ1-2, with a weak D call TRBD1 (5 bases). The CDR3 length is 14 residues. CDR1 SGDLS and CDR2 YYNGEE come from the germline V gene. Trimming stripped 3 bases from V and 7 bases from J, with 16 bases between.

In this sample, this clonotype turned up once. J is TRBJ1-1 and V is TRBV18; D gene uncertain. The CDR3 has 15 amino acids. V lost 3 bases and J 0 bases, leaving 11 bases between the germline ends. CDR1 is KGHSH and CDR2 is LQKENI in the germline V gene. The DNA of the CDR3 is TGTGCCAGCTCACCCCTACAGAACATGAACACTGAAGCTTTCTTT. It translates to CASSPLQNMNTEAFF.

The V and J genes are TRBV4-1 and TRBJ1-1, with D uncertain. V lost 1 base, J lost 0 bases, and 21 bases lay in between. CDR1 and CDR2 from the germline V gene are MGHRA and YSYEKL. CDR3 length: 19 residues. CDR3 in amino acids: CASSQGPAGGGRLNTEAFF. CDR3 in DNA: TGCGCCAGCAGCCAAGGGCCCGCGGGTGGAGGCCGCTTGAACACTGAAGCTTTCTTT.